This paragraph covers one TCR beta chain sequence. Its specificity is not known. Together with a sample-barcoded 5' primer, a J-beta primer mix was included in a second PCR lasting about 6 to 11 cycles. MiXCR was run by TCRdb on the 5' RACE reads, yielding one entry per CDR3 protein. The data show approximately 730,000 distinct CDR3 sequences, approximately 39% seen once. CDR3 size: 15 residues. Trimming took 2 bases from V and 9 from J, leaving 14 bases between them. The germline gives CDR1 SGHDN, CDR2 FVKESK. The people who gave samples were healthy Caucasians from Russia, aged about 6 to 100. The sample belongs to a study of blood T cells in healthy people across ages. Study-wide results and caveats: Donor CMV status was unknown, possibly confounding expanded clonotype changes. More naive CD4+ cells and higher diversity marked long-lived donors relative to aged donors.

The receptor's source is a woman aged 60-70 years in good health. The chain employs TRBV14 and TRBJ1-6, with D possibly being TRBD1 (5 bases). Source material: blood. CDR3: CASSQQGLPISPLHF. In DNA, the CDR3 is TGTGCCAGCAGCCAACAGGGACTTCCCATTTCACCCCTCCACTTT.